This T cell receptor (beta chain) is drawn from a study of PD-1 blockade in classical Hodgkin lymphoma. Study-wide results and limits: The baseline diversity of complete responders showed similarity to that of newly diagnosed patients. Patients starting nivolumab under 1 year after ASCT were excluded.

Regarding time point: cycle 4 day 1 (C4D1), after 6 weeks of nivolumab. Each patient experienced a relapse that followed autologous stem cell transplantation, and brentuximab vedotin exposure varied. It was by magnetic negative selection that CD8+ T cells were isolated from thawed PBMCs. The V and J ends lost 3 bases and 5 bases respectively, with 18 bases between them. Looked up from germline, CDR1 is SGHRS and CDR2 is YFSETQ. This CDR3 is 16 amino acids long. About this clone: Its matching antigen is unknown.

Profiled with immunoSEQ multiplex PCR; TCRdb holds only in-frame clones, not every one. Altogether roughly 2,800 clones are present, 60% to 80% being singletons, with the ten largest covering around 28%. Sequenced material: CD8+ T cells from blood, taken before the fourth cycle of nivolumab. This TCR was recovered from a human donor with classical Hodgkin lymphoma. The rearrangement links TRBV5-1 to TRBJ2-1, with D possibly matching TRBD2 (5 bases). The CDR3 here is CASSSEAELVNNEQFF. The CDR3 coding sequence is TGCGCCAGCAGCTCTGAAGCGGAACTAGTTAACAATGAGCAGTTCTTC.